Given below is one T cell receptor beta chain in context. This record comes from a study of blood T cell repertoires in COVID-19. The CDR3 has 15 amino acids. Trimming took 0 bases from V and 4 from J, leaving 12 bases between them. Germline CDR1 is SGHDN and CDR2 is FVKESK. Clones were read by immunoSEQ multiplex PCR, and TCRdb kept only the in-frame ones, dropping some. The sample shows 180,000 or so clones, about four fifths of them seen only once. The chain couples TRBV14 to TRBJ1-2, with no clear D. The TCR sequence derives from a man in his forties or fifties who had recovered from COVID-19. The sample was PBMCs or T cells enriched from blood (not recorded which). CDR3 sequence reads: CASSQDHSTPYGYTF. CDR3 nucleotides: TGTGCCAGCAGCCAAGATCACAGTACCCCCTATGGCTACACCTTC.